The 28 T cell receptor beta chains given below trace back to one sample, sequenced in a study of blood T cell repertoires in COVID-19. The method was immunoSEQ multiplex PCR; TCRdb's version includes in-frame clones alone and lacks a portion of them. This table has approximately 280,000 clones, 70% to 90% appearing once. What was sequenced was peripheral blood. The receptors stem from a woman in her 30s who had recovered from COVID-19.

This sequence joins TRBV29-1 and TRBJ2-4; D not resolved. V dropped 2 bases and J dropped 2 bases, with 7 bases sitting between them. This CDR3 region has 13 residues. Germline V gene lookup returns CDR1 SQVTM and CDR2 ANQGSEA. CDR3: CSVESSTKNIQYF. CDR3 in DNA: TGCAGCGTTGAATCCAGTACCAAAAACATTCAGTACTTC.

The V call is TRBV5-1, the J call TRBJ2-1; weak D call: TRBD2 (6 bases). V lost 5 bases and J 6 bases, leaving 18 bases between the germline ends. The CDR3 runs to 15 residues. The germline gives CDR1 SGHRS, CDR2 YFSETQ. Here the CDR3 reads CASSLDIPGLNEQFF. The CDR3 coding sequence is TGCGCCAGCAGTTTAGACATCCCGGGACTCAATGAGCAGTTCTTC.

V gene TRBV19 combines with J gene TRBJ1-1; D is unresolved. The CDR3 is made up of 12 amino acids. Trimming removed 1 base from V and 4 bases from J, with 4 bases in between. Germline V gives CDR1 LNHDA, CDR2 SQIVND (reference sequence). The CDR3 region has the DNA TGTGCCAGTAGTATAGGGGCCACTGAAGCTTTCTTT. Its protein is CASSIGATEAFF.

V and J are TRBV7-9 and TRBJ1-3; 8 nucleotides align to TRBD1. The CDR3 runs 17 residues. CDR1 and CDR2 (germline): SEHNR, FQNEAQ (reference sequence). With V trimmed by 4 bases and J by 3 bases, 11 bases remained unmatched. This CDR3 is CASSSTGGALGGNTIYF. The CDR3 nucleotides read TGTGCCAGCAGCTCCACAGGGGGTGCACTTGGTGGAAACACCATATATTTT.

This chain links TRBV30 with TRBJ2-3; D perhaps matches TRBD2 (6 bases). Germline CDR1 GTSNPN, CDR2 SVGIG (reference sequence). The V gene lost 5 bases and the J gene lost 4 bases, with 22 bases spanning the gap. This CDR3 is built from 16 residues. The CDR3 protein is CAWLWRDGGFSDTQYF. The CDR3, as DNA: TGTGCCTGGCTCTGGAGGGACGGCGGATTTTCAGATACGCAGTATTTT.

V and J are TRBV2 and TRBJ1-6; 8 nucleotides agree with TRBD1. The ends lost 2 bases at V and 7 bases at J; junction bases unmatched: 4. The CDR3 spans 15 residues. Germline V gives CDR1 SNHLY, CDR2 FYNNEI. The CDR3 DNA reads TGTGCCAGCAGTGAAAGGACAGGGCAAAATTCACCCCTCCACTTT. Protein sequence: CASSERTGQNSPLHF.

The sample holds one count of this clone. The chain recombines TRBV21-1 with TRBJ2-6; TRBD1, as called in the table, went unchecked against the DNA. TRBV21-1 is termed a pseudogene. The CDR3 contains 18 residues. CDR3 in amino acids: CASILSRDRGAGANVLTF. CDR3 DNA: TGTGCCAGCATCCTATCCCGGGACAGGGGAGCTGGGGCCAACGTCCTGACTTTC.

A few counts support this clone. The rearrangement joins TRBV2 to TRBJ2-5; D uncertain. The germline V gene encodes CDR1 SNHLY and CDR2 FYNNEI. The V gene lost 4 bases and the J gene lost 1 base, with 7 bases spanning the gap. This CDR3 comprises 13 residues. CDR3 amino acids: CASSGNSQETQYF. CDR3 in DNA: TGTGCCAGCAGTGGAAACAGCCAAGAGACCCAGTACTTC.

This sequence joins TRBV7-9 and TRBJ2-7; weak D call: TRBD1 (5 bases). Trimming removed 5 bases from V and 0 bases from J, with 17 bases in between. Germline-derived CDR1 and CDR2 are SEHNR and FQNEAQ (reference sequence). CDR3 length: 16 amino acids. The CDR3 loop reads CASSKSDSSNSYEQYF. The CDR3 DNA is TGTGCCAGCAGCAAGAGCGACAGCTCCAACTCCTACGAGCAGTACTTC.

The chain links TRBV7-9 to TRBJ1-1; the D is unclear. CDR3 length equals 13 residues. The germline V gene has CDR1 SEHNR and CDR2 FQNEAQ (reference sequence). V lost 2 bases, J lost 2 bases, and 6 bases lay in between. CDR3 region: CASSLPVNTEAFF. The CDR3 DNA sequence: TGTGCCAGCAGCTTACCCGTTAACACTGAAGCTTTCTTT.

For the CDR3, the DNA is TGTGCCTGGAGTATAGAGCGGGGGGCTCGGCTGGAGACCCAGTACTTC. Amino acid sequence: CAWSIERGARLETQYF. V and J are TRBV30 and TRBJ2-5, with 9 nucleotides matching TRBD2. Germline CDR1 reads GTSNPN; CDR2 reads SVGIG (reference sequence). V shed 2 bases, J shed 5 bases, and the junction held 12 bases outside the gene matches. This CDR3 is 16 amino acids long.

V is TRBV3-1 (or the pseudogene TRBV3-2) and J is TRBJ1-1, with 9 bases that match TRBD1. The CDR3 is 14 residues long. The germline V gene encodes CDR1 LGHDT and CDR2 YNNKEL (reference sequence). V shed 5 bases, J shed 6 bases, and the junction held 7 bases outside the gene matches. CDR3 sequence: CASSIHRGRSEAFF. CDR3 DNA sequence: TGTGCCAGCAGCATTCACAGGGGGCGTTCTGAAGCTTTCTTT.

The chain uses TRBV18 and TRBJ2-7; the D gene is possibly TRBD2 (5 bases). Per germline, CDR1 KGHSH and CDR2 LQKENI. Trimming removed 1 base at V and 6 bases at J, with 19 bases between. This CDR3 region has 16 residues. CDR3: CASSPQLGQRTSEQYF. Written as DNA, the CDR3 is TGTGCCAGCTCACCACAATTGGGTCAGCGGACGAGCGAGCAGTACTTC.

This chain connects TRBV19 to TRBJ2-1; TRBD2 might be the D (6 bases). The V end was cut by 7 bases, the J end by 6 bases, with 16 bases between. Germline V CDR1 and CDR2: LNHDA, SQIVND (reference sequence). This CDR3 spans 14 amino acids. Written as DNA, the CDR3 is TGTGCCAGTAAATCCCGGGAGTTGGTCAATGAGCAGTTCTTC. This sequence encodes CASKSRELVNEQFF.

The chain carries TRBV5-6 and TRBJ1-6, with D possibly matching TRBD1 (5 bases). Deletions cut 3 bases from V and 9 bases from J, with 19 bases between. From germline, CDR1 is SGHDT and CDR2 YYEEEE. This CDR3 contains 16 residues. CDR3 DNA sequence: TGTGCCAGCAGCTACTACAGGATACCCAATTTTTCACCCCTCCACTTT. Its translation: CASSYYRIPNFSPLHF.

V is TRBV7-3 and J is TRBJ1-6; D perhaps matches TRBD1 (6 bases). The CDR3 totals 15 residues. Trimming shortened V by 3 bases and J by 7 bases, and 13 bases separated the two germline ends. Germline loops: CDR1 SGHTA, CDR2 FQGTGA. The CDR3 DNA follows: TGTGCCAGCAGCTTCTCGGGGGGCGAGAATTCACCCCTCCACTTT. Translating it yields CASSFSGGENSPLHF.

This clone was recorded a few times. V usage is TRBV4-1 and J usage is TRBJ1-1, with D perhaps TRBD1 (5 bases). CDR1 is MGHRA and CDR2 is YSYEKL in the germline V gene. V shed 0 bases and J shed 10 bases, with 12 bases lying between them. The CDR3 extends over 13 amino acids. CDR3 in amino acids: CASSQDQGLVAFF. CDR3 nucleotides: TGCGCCAGCAGCCAAGACCAGGGCCTAGTAGCTTTCTTT.

The chain is built from TRBV6-5 and TRBJ2-7; 7 positions match TRBD2. The germline CDR1 and CDR2 sequences are MNHEY and SVGAGI. This CDR3 has 13 residues. The J segment lost 7 bases and the V segment lost 11 bases, leaving 14 bases of the junction unmatched. CDR3 DNA: TGTGCCGGCACCACTAGCGAGAGCCGGGAGCAGTACTTC. This translates into CAGTTSESREQYF.

The chain recombines TRBV7-8 with TRBJ2-1; D unclear. Germline V gene sequence: CDR1 SGHVS, CDR2 FQNEAQ. Trimming removed 5 bases from V and 2 bases from J, with 19 bases in between. CDR3 length: 17 amino acids. The CDR3 reads CASSPAGGLGTYNEQFF. CDR3 DNA sequence: TGTGCCAGCAGCCCTGCCGGTGGTTTGGGCACCTACAATGAGCAGTTCTTC. Looking up the rest from reference TRBV7-8 and TRBJ2-1 gives the full variable domain: GAGVSQSPRYKVAKRGQDVALRCDPISGHVSLFWYQQALGQGPEFLTYFQNEAQLDKSGLPSDRFFAERPEGSVSTLKIQRTQQEDSAVYLCASSPAGGLGTYNEQFFGPGTRLTVL.

The chain employs TRBV29-1 and TRBJ2-7; a weak D match, TRBD2 (6 bases). With 5 bases removed from V and 2 bases from J, the gap between germline ends came to 13 bases. The length of the CDR3 is 13 residues. Per germline, CDR1 SQVTM and CDR2 ANQGSEA. Here the CDR3 reads CSVLGTETYEQYF. For the CDR3, the DNA is TGCAGCGTTTTGGGGACTGAAACCTACGAGCAGTACTTC.

The chain uses TRBV2 and TRBJ2-1, with 12 bases matching TRBD2. The V segment lost 2 bases and the J segment 8 bases; nucleotides outside the gene matches: 7. CDR3 length equals 16 residues. Germline V gene data show CDR1 as SNHLY and CDR2 as FYNNEI. CDR3 sequence: CASSESSGRAIDEQFF. CDR3 DNA sequence: TGTGCCAGCAGTGAATCTAGCGGGAGGGCCATCGATGAGCAGTTCTTC. The full variable domain, its missing parts supplied by reference TRBV2 and TRBJ2-1, is EPEVTQTPSHQVTQMGQEVILRCVPISNHLYFYWYRQILGQKVEFLVSFYNNEISEKSEIFDDQFSVERPDGSNFTLKIRSTKLEDSAMYFCASSESSGRAIDEQFFGPGTRLTVL.

The J gene is TRBJ2-2, the V gene TRBV27; no reliable D call. This CDR3 is 14 amino acids long. Germline lookup yields CDR1 MNHEY and CDR2 SMNVEV (reference sequence). V was shortened by 1 base and J by 6 bases, with 9 bases between the two germline ends. CDR3 nucleotides: TGTGCCAGCAGTTTATATACCCGGGCCGGGGAGCTGTTTTTT. Protein product: CASSLYTRAGELFF.

The genes are TRBV28 and TRBJ2-7, with a weak D call TRBD2 (6 bases). The V and J ends lost 6 bases and 1 base respectively, with 10 bases between them. The CDR3 covers 13 residues. The germline CDR1 and CDR2 sequences are MDHEN and SYDVKM. CDR3 region: CASSGTPSYEQYF. CDR3 DNA sequence: TGTGCCAGCAGCGGGACTCCATCCTACGAGCAGTACTTC. Variable domain in full (rest from reference TRBV28 and TRBJ2-7): DVKVTQSSRYLVKRTGEKVFLECVQDMDHENMFWYRQDPGLGLRLIYFSYDVKMKEKGDIPEGYSVSREKKERFSLILESASTNQTSMYLCASSGTPSYEQYFGPGTRLTVT.

The V and J genes are TRBV3-1 (or the pseudogene TRBV3-2) and TRBJ2-1, with D unresolved. V dropped 4 bases and J dropped 10 bases, with 26 bases sitting between them. CDR1 is LGHDT, CDR2 YNNKEL, per germline (reference sequence). The CDR3 loop spans 17 amino acids. CDR3 amino acids: CASSPSHPLTVPAEQFF. The DNA for the CDR3 is TGTGCCAGCAGCCCGTCCCACCCTTTGACTGTCCCAGCGGAGCAGTTCTTC.

This sequence joins TRBV2 and TRBJ2-7, with 7 positions matching TRBD1. V was pared by 6 bases and J by 0 bases, with 5 bases of the junction left unmatched. Germline V gene sequence: CDR1 SNHLY, CDR2 FYNNEI. The CDR3 is made up of 14 amino acids. The CDR3 loop reads CASRLGQVSYEQYF. CDR3 sequence (DNA): TGTGCCAGCAGACTAGGACAGGTCTCCTACGAGCAGTACTTC.

The chain combines TRBV5-4 with TRBJ2-7; the match to TRBD1 covers 9 bases. The ends lost 4 bases at V and 3 bases at J; junction bases unmatched: 8. This CDR3 region has 15 residues. Germline lookup yields CDR1 SGHNT and CDR2 YYREEE (reference sequence). The CDR3 spells CASSPRTGDLYEQYF. CDR3 DNA sequence: TGTGCCAGCAGCCCAAGGACAGGGGATCTCTACGAGCAGTACTTC. Full variable domain (remainder filled in from reference TRBV5-4 and TRBJ2-7): ETGVTQSPTHLIKTRGQQVTLRCSSQSGHNTVSWYQQALGQGPQFIFQYYREEENGRGNFPPRFSGLQFPNYSSELNVNALELDDSALYLCASSPRTGDLYEQYFGPGTRLTVT.

This chain joins TRBV4-1 and TRBJ1-1, with a weak D call TRBD1 (5 bases). The V end was cut by 1 base, the J end by 0 bases, with 18 bases between. The CDR3 contains 18 residues. Germline loops: CDR1 MGHRA, CDR2 YSYEKL. CDR3 nucleotides: TGCGCCAGCAGCCAAGGGGAGGGGAGATTAACCATGAACACTGAAGCTTTCTTT. This sequence encodes CASSQGEGRLTMNTEAFF.

V usage is TRBV28 and J usage is TRBJ2-7; weak D call: TRBD2 (6 bases). The CDR3 covers 15 residues. V gave up 1 base and J gave up 0 bases, with 10 bases separating them. Germline V gene lookup returns CDR1 MDHEN and CDR2 SYDVKM. CDR3 in amino acids: CASSLLGRSSYEQYF. DNA of the CDR3: TGTGCCAGCAGTTTATTGGGGAGGAGCTCCTACGAGCAGTACTTC.